Listed below are T cell receptor beta chains from one sample, sequenced in a study of T cell clonotyping in hematopoietic cell transplantation. Only in-frame clones appear in the TCRdb table, and some are missing; sequencing was by immunoSEQ multiplex PCR. The sample consists of around 7,000 clones, over 95% of them appearing once. The sample in question was PBMCs, obtained 30 days after allogeneic stem cell transplant. Receptors were obtained from a male patient aged 55-69 years who had an allogeneic stem cell transplant from a related donor, so the T cells may come from the graft donor. Some clones in this sample may be carry-over from other donors' samples. Both conserved end residues are part of each CDR3. A D gene is named only where the DNA matches it firmly. Expanded clones get a size class; other rows say once, few or many, or leave the size out.

length | D | J | V | size | CDR3 | DNA
15 | . | TRBJ1-5 | TRBV19 | . | CASSIVSTLGQPQHF | TGTGCCAGTAGTATAGTATCGACACTCGGGCAGCCCCAGCATTTT
17 | . | TRBJ2-6 | TRBV5-1 | . | CASSLAMGYSGANVLTF | TGCGCCAGCAGCTTGGCCATGGGTTACTCTGGGGCCAACGTCCTGACTTTC
15 | . | TRBJ1-2 | TRBV6-1 | . | CASSAERQAGYGYTF | TGTGCCAGCAGCGCCGAAAGACAGGCAGGCTATGGCTACACCTTC
15 | TRBD1 | TRBJ1-2 | TRBV7-8 | . | CASSLRDRDLLGYTF | TGTGCCAGCAGCCTCCGGGACAGGGATTTGCTAGGCTACACCTTC
13 | . | TRBJ2-7 | TRBV6-1 | . | CASREGGFYEQYF | TGTGCCAGCAGAGAGGGGGGTTTCTACGAGCAGTACTTC
13 | . | TRBJ1-1 | TRBV19 | . | CASRDQANTEAFF | TGTGCCAGTAGGGACCAGGCGAACACTGAAGCTTTCTTT
15 | TRBD1 | TRBJ2-7 | TRBV9 | . | CASSVGGDRGREQYF | TGTGCCAGCAGCGTAGGAGGAGACAGGGGGCGAGAGCAGTACTTC
15 | TRBD1 | TRBJ1-2 | TRBV4-2 | . | CASSRDRGGNYGYTF | TGTGCCAGCAGCCGAGACAGGGGCGGTAACTATGGCTACACCTTC
16 | . | TRBJ2-7 | TRBV6-5 | . | CASSYSGDRGSYEQYF | TGTGCCAGCAGTTACTCGGGGGATAGGGGCTCCTACGAGCAGTACTTC
16 | . | TRBJ1-3 | TRBV6-5 | . | CASSSLGVPSGNTIYF | TGTGCCAGCAGTTCTCTCGGGGTCCCCTCTGGAAACACCATATATTTT
13 | . | TRBJ1-1 | TRBV6-1 | . | CASSELGRLGAFF | TGTGCCAGCAGTGAACTCGGGAGGCTGGGGGCTTTCTTT
15 | TRBD2 | TRBJ2-7 | TRBV5-1 | . | CASSLGRGGIHEQYF | TGCGCCAGCAGCTTAGGGCGGGGGGGCATACACGAGCAGTACTTC
14 | . | TRBJ1-4 | TRBV28 | . | CASSRQALNEKLFF | TGTGCCAGCAGCCGACAGGCCCTTAATGAAAAACTGTTTTTT
15 | . | TRBJ1-2 | TRBV9 | . | CASSVGQGYNYGYTF | TGTGCCAGCAGCGTAGGGCAGGGATATAACTATGGCTACACCTTC
15 | TRBD1 | TRBJ1-2 | TRBV19 | . | CASSKQGGFNYGYTF | TGTGCCAGTAGTAAACAAGGGGGCTTTAACTATGGCTACACCTTC
14 | TRBD1 | TRBJ2-7 | TRBV5-5 | . | CASSPGTGVYEQYF | TGTGCCAGCAGCCCCGGGACAGGGGTCTACGAGCAGTACTTC
16 | TRBD2 | TRBJ2-3 | TRBV28 | . | CASSPRLAGRADTQYF | TGTGCCAGCAGCCCAAGACTAGCGGGCCGGGCAGATACGCAGTATTTT
15 | . | TRBJ1-2 | TRBV5-1 | once | CASSLIENTNYGYTF | TGCGCCAGCAGCTTAATTGAGAACACTAACTATGGCTACACCTTC
15 | . | TRBJ2-7 | TRBV5-1 | . | CASSPRTEFTYEQYF | TGCGCCAGCAGCCCCAGGACAGAATTTACCTACGAGCAGTACTTC
14 | . | TRBJ1-2 | TRBV11-2 | . | CASSLERGGYGYTF | TGTGCCAGCAGCTTAGAGCGGGGTGGCTATGGCTACACCTTC
11 | . | TRBJ1-1 | TRBV20-1 | . | CRTNRADEAFF | TGCAGGACTAACAGGGCTGATGAAGCTTTCTTT
15 | . | TRBJ1-6 | TRBV7-2 | . | CASSLPAGGVTPLHF | TGTGCCAGCAGCCTCCCGGCCGGGGGGGTCACACCCCTCCACTTT
12 | . | TRBJ1-2 | TRBV6-6 | . | CASSSRGDGYTF | TGTGCCAGCAGTTCACGGGGAGATGGCTACACCTTC
13 | . | TRBJ2-6 | TRBV7-9 | . | CASLFVGANVLTF | TGTGCCAGCTTGTTTGTTGGGGCCAACGTCCTGACTTTC
16 | . | TRBJ1-2 | TRBV4-3 | . | CASSQDTGRQYYGYTF | TGCGCCAGCAGCCAAGATACAGGGCGACAGTACTATGGCTACACCTTC
15 | . | TRBJ2-7 | TRBV9 | . | CASSVGPGPSYEQYF | TGTGCCAGCAGCGTAGGACCCGGGCCGTCCTACGAGCAGTACTTC
12 | . | TRBJ1-5 | TRBV7-3 | . | CASSLSGKPQHF | TGTGCCAGCAGCTTAAGCGGGAAGCCCCAGCATTTT
13 | . | TRBJ2-2 | TRBV27 | . | CASSLLVAGELFF | TGTGCCAGCAGTTTATTGGTCGCCGGGGAGCTGTTTTTT
17 | TRBD1 | TRBJ2-6 | TRBV19 | . | CASSSRTGISGANVLTF | TGTGCCAGTAGTTCCAGGACAGGTATCTCTGGGGCCAACGTCCTGACTTTC
13 | . | TRBJ1-1 | TRBV11-2 | . | CASSLDKNTEAFF | TGTGCCAGCAGCTTGGACAAGAACACTGAAGCTTTCTTT
15 | . | TRBJ2-7 | TRBV11-2 | . | CASSLNGQPSYEQYF | TGTGCCAGCAGCTTAAACGGACAGCCCTCCTACGAGCAGTACTTC
15 | . | TRBJ1-1 | TRBV9 | . | CASSATLFGGTEAFF | TGTGCCAGCAGCGCTACCTTGTTCGGGGGCACTGAAGCTTTCTTT
15 | TRBD1 | TRBJ1-6 | TRBV11-2 | . | CASSLHGQGNSPLHF | TGTGCCAGCAGCTTACACGGACAGGGTAATTCACCCCTCCACTTT